The sequence of this T cell receptor beta chain was determined in a study of T cells in localized non-small cell lung cancer. Study results and limitations: Heterogeneity cannot be ruled out, as sequencing used one tumor region only.

The protocol was immunoSEQ multiplex PCR, while the TCRdb copy is restricted to in-frame clones and leaves out a portion. The table includes around 90,000 clones, around 80% detected once. CDR1 and CDR2 (germline): SGHRS, YFSETQ. V lost 0 bases, J lost 1 base, and 1 base stayed unmatched. The CDR3 is 15 amino acids. In the case of this clone: Its antigen is currently unknown.

The receptor comes from a man between 35 and 75 years old with stage II squamous cell lung carcinoma. This sample comprised PBMCs, obtained before any cancer treatment. The chain combines TRBV5-1 with TRBJ2-3, with TRBD1 matching over 8 bases. The CDR3 protein is CASSLGGQGTDTQYF. As DNA, the CDR3 is TGCGCCAGCAGCTTGGGGGGACAGGGCACAGATACGCAGTATTTT.